The 10 T cell receptor beta chains below were found in one sample sequenced in a study of T cell repertoires in cytomegalovirus infection (dated by TCRdb to the late 2010s). The listed sequencing device is Illumina HiSeq 1500. TCRdb itself trimmed the public reads at Q25 with fastp, ran MiXCR and retained productive beta chains. Under each unique CDR3 protein, matching rows form one entry showing the most common genes and DNA. The sample has fewer than 550,000 distinct CDR3 sequences on record, approximately 33% of them singletons. Of the sample, approximately 14% is held by the ten largest clones. The specimen sequenced was PBMCs. Receptors were obtained from a human donor in good health (CMV status not recorded). Some clones in this sample may be carry-over from other donors' samples.

This clonotype appeared many times. This sequence joins TRBV6-1 and TRBJ1-5; D gene unclear. The CDR3 contains 13 residues. CDR1 and CDR2 from the germline V gene are MNHNS and SASEGT. Trimming left V 1 base short and J 6 bases short, with 7 bases between. The CDR3 protein is CASSEVQLQPQHF. CDR3 nucleotide sequence: TGTGCCAGCAGTGAAGTTCAGCTTCAGCCCCAGCATTTT.

This clonotype was seen repeatedly, ten times or more. The gene calls are TRBV7-7 and TRBJ2-2; D possibly uses TRBD1 or TRBD2 (5 bases each). Germline loops: CDR1 SSHAT, CDR2 FNYEAQ (reference sequence). V was pared by 2 bases and J by 2 bases, with 12 bases between. CDR3 length: 16 residues. CDR3 loop: CASSLRGTQNTGELFF. The DNA of the CDR3 is TGTGCCAGCAGCTTACGAGGGACCCAAAACACCGGGGAGCTGTTTTTT.

V usage is TRBV6-8 and J usage is TRBJ2-1; the D call may be TRBD1 or TRBD2 (5 bases each). V was shortened by 2 bases and J by 4 bases, with 9 bases between the two germline ends. The CDR3 runs to 14 residues. Germline values: CDR1 MNHGY, CDR2 SAAAGT. CDR3 coding DNA: TGTGCCAGCAGTTACGGGGACGGATACAATGAGCAGTTCTTC. Translated, it gives CASSYGDGYNEQFF.

V gene TRBV6-2 or TRBV6-3 combines with J gene TRBJ2-2; D possibly matches TRBD1 or TRBD2 (5 bases each). The germline gives CDR1 MNHEY, CDR2 SVGEGT. The CDR3 runs 13 residues. V dropped 8 bases and J dropped 5 bases, with 12 bases sitting between them. The CDR3 here is CASGGSPTGELFF. The CDR3 DNA reads TGTGCCAGCGGGGGTAGTCCGACCGGGGAGCTGTTTTTT.

This clonotype was observed many times. The genes are TRBV7-2 and TRBJ1-1; no definite D call. CDR3 length: 14 residues. Trimming pared 3 bases from V and 4 bases from J, leaving 12 bases between. Germline V gene sequence: CDR1 SGHTA, CDR2 FQGNSA. CDR3 protein: CASSFDSSGTEAFF. The CDR3 DNA is TGTGCCAGCAGCTTCGATTCAAGCGGCACTGAAGCTTTCTTT.

The chain links TRBV4-3 to TRBJ2-5; the match to TRBD2 covers 11 bases. The J segment lost 5 bases and the V segment lost 4 bases, leaving 3 bases of the junction unmatched. The germline V gene has CDR1 LGHNA and CDR2 YSLEER. The length of the CDR3 is 14 residues. The CDR3 region has the DNA TGCGCCAGCAGCCGGGGACTAGCGGCGGAGACCCAGTACTTC. Its protein is CASSRGLAAETQYF.

The table lists this clonotype with many counts. J is TRBJ2-1 and V is TRBV7-2; 8 bases map to TRBD1. CDR1 SGHTA and CDR2 FQGNSA come from the germline V gene. The CDR3 extends over 15 amino acids. After removal of 4 bases from V and 5 bases from J, the junction contained 7 bases not matched to a gene. The CDR3, as DNA: TGTGCCAGCAGCTCCTGGACAGGGACAAACAATGAGCAGTTCTTC. It codes for CASSSWTGTNNEQFF.

About this clonotype: An end of the junction differs from the germline gene, which may be a read error. This chain uses TRBV7-2 with TRBJ2-4; tentative D call: TRBD2 (6 bases). The germline gives CDR1 SGHTA, CDR2 FQGNSA. This CDR3 contains 13 residues. The CDR3 region has the DNA TGTGCCAGCAGCTTTAAGGCCCGGGAGAGGATGGACTTC. Its translation is CASSFKARERMDF.

This clonotype has just a few counts. This sequence joins TRBV3-1 and TRBJ1-2; 8 positions agree with TRBD1. Germline lookup yields CDR1 LGHDT and CDR2 YNNKEL (reference sequence). The CDR3 is 14 amino acids. Trimming at V came to 1 base and at J to 7 bases, leaving 5 bases not matched to a gene. The CDR3 DNA reads as TGTGCCAGCAGCCAAGGCGGGACAGGCAGTGGCTACACCTTC. Protein: CASSQGGTGSGYTF.

The chain uses TRBV29-1 and TRBJ2-7; 9 bases fit TRBD1. The CDR3 has 13 residues. V shed 5 bases, J shed 4 bases, and the junction held 6 bases outside the gene matches. Germline CDR1 and CDR2: SQVTM and ANQGSEA. CDR3 nucleotide sequence: TGCAGCGTTCAATGGGACAGGGAGTACGAGCAGTACTTC. Translated: CSVQWDREYEQYF.